Presented here are 23 T cell receptor beta chains from one specimen sequenced in a study of CD8 T cells in ankylosing spondylitis. Study-level points and caveats: About 8 highly homologous variants made up a TCR beta motif, and this motif appeared characteristic of ankylosing spondylitis blood.

The antigens for these receptors are not known. TCRdb re-derived calls from the 5' RACE reads in MiXCR, one entry per CDR3 protein. Of hundreds of thousands of distinct CDR3 sequences detected, around 18% appear once; the ten largest clones hold about two fifths. The specimen was blood, either unsorted or a sorted T cell fraction (not recorded which). The receptors stem from a male donor with ankylosing spondylitis.

This clonotype was detected only a few times. This chain uses TRBV30 with TRBJ2-7; 7 bases align to TRBD1. The junction had 7 bases not matched to a gene; V was cut back by 2 bases and J by 3 bases. The CDR3 runs to 14 residues. CDR1 is GTSNPN and CDR2 is SVGIG in the germline V gene (reference sequence). The CDR3 DNA sequence: TGTGCCTGGAGTCATTACAGGGGAGTCTACGAGCAGTACTTC. Amino acid sequence: CAWSHYRGVYEQYF.

This clonotype has more than one count but fewer than ten. The rearrangement links TRBV3-1 to TRBJ2-3; TRBD1 agrees at 7 bases. This CDR3 comprises 14 residues. The V segment lost 1 base and the J segment 6 bases; nucleotides outside the gene matches: 4. Per the germline V gene, CDR1 is LGHDT and CDR2 is YNNKEL (reference sequence). The CDR3 nucleotides are TGTGCCAGCAGCCAAGTTCAGGGGGAGGATACGCAGTATTTT. This gives the protein CASSQVQGEDTQYF.

This clonotype was counted a few times. The chain is built from TRBV18 and TRBJ2-3; TRBD2 agrees at 8 bases. The CDR3 spans 15 residues. The V and J ends lost 6 bases and 3 bases, in that order; junction bases with no gene match: 8. The germline CDR1 and CDR2 sequences are KGHSH and LQKENI. The CDR3: CASSARERGTDTQYF. The CDR3 DNA is TGTGCCAGCTCGGCGCGGGAGCGGGGGACAGATACGCAGTATTTT.

This clonotype was picked up a small number of times. This chain uses TRBV2 with TRBJ1-2; D uncertain. Germline V gives CDR1 SNHLY, CDR2 FYNNEI. Trimming stripped 6 bases from V and 6 bases from J, with 8 bases between. The CDR3 totals 11 residues. The CDR3 spells CASRMGDGYTF. The CDR3 DNA reads TGTGCCAGCAGAATGGGAGATGGCTACACCTTC. The full variable domain, in which reference TRBV2 and TRBJ1-2 provide the parts outside the CDR3, is EPEVTQTPSHQVTQMGQEVILRCVPISNHLYFYWYRQILGQKVEFLVSFYNNEISEKSEIFDDQFSVERPDGSNFTLKIRSTKLEDSAMYFCASRMGDGYTFGSGTRLTVV.

The chain joins TRBV12-5 to TRBJ1-2, with a tentative D call TRBD1 (5 bases). V lost 6 bases, J lost 12 bases, and 17 bases lay in between. This CDR3 has 12 residues. From germline, CDR1 is LGHNT and CDR2 FRNRAP. DNA for the CDR3: TGTGCTAGTGGGTTCGACAGCCACCTACACACCTTC. Translation: CASGFDSHLHTF.

CDR3: CASSLTASGRGETQYF. CDR3 sequence (DNA): TGTGCCAGCAGTCTAACGGCTAGCGGGAGAGGGGAGACCCAGTACTTC. The chain couples TRBV6-1 to TRBJ2-5, with 10 bases fitting TRBD2. The trim removed 5 bases at V and 5 bases at J, leaving 11 bases unmatched. CDR3 length: 16 amino acids. Germline V gene data show CDR1 as MNHNS and CDR2 as SASEGT.

In its sample, this clonotype was seen a few times. The chain has TRBV2 and TRBJ2-1; D may correspond to TRBD1 or TRBD2 (5 bases each). This CDR3 is 13 amino acids long. The V gene lost 6 bases and the J gene lost 6 bases, with 12 bases spanning the gap. Germline-derived CDR1 and CDR2 are SNHLY and FYNNEI. The CDR3 nucleotides read TGTGCCAGCAGCCCCCGAGGGGTCAATGAGCAGTTCTTC. Translated: CASSPRGVNEQFF.

This clonotype was observed once. The chain joins TRBV27 to TRBJ2-7, with 10 bases matching TRBD2. Trimming cost V 6 bases and J 7 bases; bases outside gene matches: 9. The CDR3 contains 14 residues. Germline V gene lookup returns CDR1 MNHEY and CDR2 SMNVEV (reference sequence). CDR3 region: CASSELAGAGEQYF. In nucleotides, the CDR3 is TGTGCCAGCAGCGAGCTAGCGGGGGCGGGAGAGCAGTACTTC.

The chain recombines TRBV12-3 or TRBV12-4 with TRBJ2-1, with 13 bases fitting TRBD2. The CDR3 extends over 19 amino acids. V shed 6 bases and J 5 bases; nucleotides not matched to a gene: 16. CDR3 protein: CASSPPPSGTSGIHNEQFF. In nucleotides, the CDR3 is TGTGCCAGCAGCCCCCCCCCGTCCGGGACTAGCGGGATCCACAATGAGCAGTTCTTC.

J is TRBJ2-7 and V is TRBV27; TRBD2 agrees at 7 bases. With 5 bases clipped from V and 4 bases from J, the junction kept 11 bases outside the gene matches. Germline assignment: CDR1 MNHEY and CDR2 SMNVEV (reference sequence). This CDR3 is 15 amino acids long. CDR3 region: CASSADLSGYYEQYF. In nucleotides, the CDR3 is TGTGCCAGCAGTGCAGACCTTAGCGGGTATTACGAGCAGTACTTC.

The chain recombines TRBV5-6 with TRBJ2-2, with TRBD2 matching over 14 bases. J was trimmed by 5 bases and V by 4 bases; bases with no gene match: 7. Looked up from germline, CDR1 is SGHDT and CDR2 is YYEEEE. The length of the CDR3 is 17 residues. The CDR3 region has the DNA TGTGCCAGCAGCGGGGGACTAGCGGGAGTAGGAACCGGGGAGCTGTTTTTT. Translating it yields CASSGGLAGVGTGELFF.

The rearrangement uses TRBV7-2 and TRBJ2-3; D is ambiguous. This CDR3 has 15 amino acids. Per germline, CDR1 SGHTA and CDR2 FQGNSA. V lost 3 bases and J 2 bases, leaving 12 bases between the germline ends. The CDR3 DNA reads as TGTGCCAGCAGCTTCCCCCGCGGAATCACAGATACGCAGTATTTT. Its protein product is CASSFPRGITDTQYF.

This clonotype was counted ten times or more. The chain combines TRBV11-1 with TRBJ1-1, with a possible D match to TRBD1 (5 bases). Germline lookup yields CDR1 SGHAT and CDR2 FQDESV (reference sequence). The V and J ends lost 5 bases and 1 base respectively, with 26 bases between them. The CDR3 length is 19 residues. The CDR3 DNA follows: TGTGCCAGCAGCACCATCGCTTCGGGACGGACTATACCGAACACTGAAGCTTTCTTT. The encoded protein is CASSTIASGRTIPNTEAFF.

J is TRBJ2-1 and V is TRBV10-3; 13 bases match TRBD2. Germline CDR1 reads ENHRY; CDR2 reads SYGVKD. Losses at the gene ends were 3 bases for V and 8 bases for J; bases not matched to a gene: 4. The CDR3 spans 15 residues. DNA for the CDR3: TGTGCCATCAGTGATGGGACTAGCGGGAACCATGAGCAGTTCTTC. This gives the protein CAISDGTSGNHEQFF.

The chain has TRBV7-9 and TRBJ2-1, with 11 bases fitting TRBD2. This CDR3 region has 15 residues. With 4 bases clipped from V and 8 bases from J, the junction kept 7 bases outside the gene matches. Germline lookup yields CDR1 SEHNR and CDR2 FQNEAQ (reference sequence). The CDR3 bases are TGTGCCAGCAGCTCCTTGACTAGCGGGGACGATGAGCAGTTCTTC. Its translation is CASSSLTSGDDEQFF.

The chain uses TRBV14 and TRBJ2-5, with D tentatively TRBD1 (8 bases). This CDR3 spans 21 amino acids. Germline-derived CDR1 and CDR2 are SGHDN and FVKESK. V was shortened by 1 base and J by 1 base, with 28 bases between the two germline ends. The CDR3 loop is CASSQAQGGSSSEKPQETQYF. CDR3 in DNA: TGTGCCAGCAGCCAAGCACAGGGGGGGTCGTCTAGCGAAAAACCCCAAGAGACCCAGTACTTC.

The chain carries TRBV10-2 and TRBJ2-1, with D possibly being TRBD1 (6 bases). CDR3 length: 15 residues. V gave up 7 bases and J gave up 1 base, with 14 bases separating them. Germline V gene data show CDR1 as WSHSY and CDR2 as SAAADI. This CDR3 is CASIMDSTSYNEQFF. CDR3 sequence (DNA): TGCGCCAGCATTATGGACAGTACATCCTACAATGAGCAGTTCTTC.

A few counts support this clonotype. V gene TRBV11-2 combines with J gene TRBJ2-3; D possibly uses TRBD1 or TRBD2 (5 bases each). This CDR3 is 13 amino acids long. Germline V gene data show CDR1 as SGHAT and CDR2 as FQNNGV. V was cut by 4 bases and J by 2 bases, with 7 bases left in between. The CDR3 is CASSWDHTDTQYF. The CDR3 region has the DNA TGTGCCAGCAGCTGGGACCACACAGATACGCAGTATTTT.

The rearrangement joins TRBV11-2 to TRBJ2-2, with 10 bases matching TRBD2. V shed 5 bases, J shed 5 bases, and the junction held 17 bases outside the gene matches. The V gene's germline CDR1 is SGHAT and CDR2 FQNNGV. This CDR3 is built from 19 residues. CDR3 amino acids: CASSLTFGLAVPETGELFF. In nucleotides, the CDR3 is TGTGCCAGCAGCCTGACTTTTGGACTAGCGGTACCGGAGACCGGGGAGCTGTTTTTT.

The V and J genes are TRBV30 and TRBJ1-2; D gene uncertain. This CDR3 region has 13 residues. Germline V gene lookup returns CDR1 GTSNPN and CDR2 SVGIG (reference sequence). V lost 0 bases to trimming and J lost 6 bases, with 11 bases between them. CDR3 sequence reads: CAWSVAQWNGYTF. DNA for the CDR3: TGTGCCTGGAGTGTAGCACAGTGGAATGGCTACACCTTC.

The table lists this clonotype with a few counts. This CDR3 reads CASSLVASQYNEQFF. CDR3 DNA: TGTGCCAGCTCCCTGGTGGCGTCCCAATACAATGAGCAGTTCTTC. This chain uses TRBV6-1 with TRBJ2-1, with D uncertain. The germline CDR1 and CDR2 sequences are MNHNS and SASEGT. The germline V and J ends were trimmed by 8 bases and 4 bases, with 18 bases remaining between them. CDR3 length: 15 amino acids.

This chain uses TRBV29-1 with TRBJ1-1; the D gene is possibly TRBD1 (6 bases). V was pared by 4 bases and J by 0 bases, with 9 bases between. This CDR3 has 13 residues. Germline loops: CDR1 SQVTM, CDR2 ANQGSEA. The CDR3 coding sequence is TGCAGCGTTGCAGGGGTCTTGAACACTGAAGCTTTCTTT. Its translation: CSVAGVLNTEAFF.

This clonotype has a handful of counts. The genes are TRBV7-9 and TRBJ2-7, with a weak D call TRBD1 (5 bases). Between the trimmed V and J ends, which lost 5 bases and 4 bases, there was a span of 21 bases. The CDR3 sequence is 16 residues long. Germline loops: CDR1 SEHNR, CDR2 FQNEAQ (reference sequence). The CDR3 region is CASSPWGQVEIYEQYF. CDR3 sequence (DNA): TGTGCCAGCAGCCCGTGGGGCCAGGTAGAAATTTACGAGCAGTACTTC.